The 27 T cell receptor beta chains listed next were all sequenced from one sample in a study of shared clonotypes between healthy human individuals. Using immunoSEQ multiplex PCR, the repertoire was profiled, and TCRdb retains in-frame clones only, with some absent. The data show 2,500,000 or so clones, 80% to 95% seen once. The material sequenced was naive CD4+ T cells from PBMCs. Subset indicated: CD45RA+ positively selected. The receptors here all came from a man between 18 and 35 years old in good health. Some clones in this sample may be carry-over from other donors' samples.

This rearrangement joins TRBV6-6 to TRBJ2-7; a possible D gene is TRBD2 (6 bases). The CDR3 consists of 14 residues. Per germline, CDR1 MNHNY and CDR2 SVGAGI (reference sequence). V dropped 6 bases and J dropped 5 bases, with 17 bases sitting between them. The DNA of the CDR3 is TGTGCCAGCAGCCTGAATCGGGGGACCGACGAGCAGTACTTC. Its protein product is CASSLNRGTDEQYF.

V and J are TRBV19 and TRBJ2-1; D unresolved. V lost 4 bases and J 0 bases, leaving 13 bases between the germline ends. There are 16 residues in the CDR3. In germline, CDR1 is LNHDA, CDR2 SQIVND (reference sequence). CDR3: CASSTRRASSYNEQFF. CDR3 sequence (DNA): TGTGCCAGTAGTACCCGACGTGCGAGCTCCTACAATGAGCAGTTCTTC.

The rearrangement joins TRBV6-5 to TRBJ2-2; no reliable D call. Trimming pared 5 bases from V and 1 base from J, leaving 11 bases between. CDR1 is MNHEY, CDR2 SVGAGI, per germline. The CDR3 covers 15 residues. The CDR3 DNA sequence: TGTGCCAGCAGTCCCCACGAGAGGAACACCGGGGAGCTGTTTTTT. This encodes CASSPHERNTGELFF.

This rearrangement joins TRBV27 to TRBJ1-1; D unresolved. This CDR3 region has 15 residues. Between the trimmed V and J ends, which lost 5 bases and 1 base, there was a span of 14 bases. From germline, CDR1 is MNHEY and CDR2 SMNVEV (reference sequence). The CDR3 spells CASSLAGEANTEAFF. The CDR3 region has the DNA TGTGCCAGCAGTCTGGCAGGAGAGGCGAACACTGAAGCTTTCTTT.

The chain is built from TRBV4-3 and TRBJ2-7; D uncertain. V lost 0 bases and J lost 0, with 12 bases in between. Germline CDR1 is LGHNA and CDR2 is YSLEER. This CDR3 contains 16 residues. CDR3 region: CASSQDWASSSYEQYF. The CDR3 DNA sequence: TGCGCCAGCAGCCAAGATTGGGCGAGTAGCTCCTACGAGCAGTACTTC.

The chain combines TRBV28 with TRBJ1-2, with D uncertain. Germline CDR1 reads MDHEN; CDR2 reads SYDVKM. The CDR3 runs 11 residues. The DNA for the CDR3 is TGTGTCTCCGGCGGTGACTATGGCTACACCTTC. Residues: CVSGGDYGYTF.

This clone was found a few times. The same CDR3 can be traced to other DNA sequences in this sample. This rearrangement joins TRBV28 to TRBJ1-2; TRBD1 is a possible D gene (5 bases). CDR1 is MDHEN and CDR2 is SYDVKM in the germline V gene. Trimming stripped 2 bases from V and 0 bases from J, with 7 bases between. The CDR3 is made up of 14 amino acids. The CDR3 region is CASSLGGANYGYTF. DNA for the CDR3: TGTGCCAGCAGTTTAGGGGGGGCTAACTATGGCTACACCTTC.

This chain links TRBV7-3 with TRBJ2-1; 10 nucleotides line up with TRBD2. This CDR3 contains 15 residues. V shed 5 bases and J 2 bases; nucleotides not matched to a gene: 3. Germline CDR1 and CDR2: SGHTA and FQGTGA. Here the CDR3 reads CASSPGLAPYNEQFF. The CDR3 DNA follows: TGTGCCAGCAGCCCGGGACTAGCGCCCTACAATGAGCAGTTCTTC.

The chain couples TRBV27 to TRBJ2-3; 7 bases map to TRBD1. The CDR3 totals 15 residues. J was trimmed by 1 base and V by 5 bases; bases with no gene match: 6. The germline CDR1 and CDR2 sequences are MNHEY and SMNVEV (reference sequence). The CDR3 bases are TGTGCCAGCAGTCGAAGACAGGGCGGCACAGATACGCAGTATTTT. Encoded protein: CASSRRQGGTDTQYF.

V gene TRBV18 combines with J gene TRBJ2-1, with TRBD2 as a possible D gene (6 bases). In germline, CDR1 is KGHSH, CDR2 LQKENI. The V end was cut by 3 bases, the J end by 8 bases, with 14 bases between. CDR3 size: 14 residues. In DNA form, the CDR3 reads TGTGCCAGCTCACCTCCGGGACTTCCTTATGAGCAGTTCTTC. Translating it yields CASSPPGLPYEQFF.

The table lists this clone with a count of one. Other DNA sequences within the sample encode an identical CDR3. The chain is built from TRBV18 and TRBJ2-1; D is unclear. Looked up from germline, CDR1 is KGHSH and CDR2 is LQKENI. The CDR3 runs 13 residues. Trimming cost V 3 bases and J 4 bases, with 7 bases left between them. CDR3 in amino acids: CASSPAVYNEQFF. In nucleotides, the CDR3 is TGTGCCAGCTCACCGGCGGTTTACAATGAGCAGTTCTTC.

The rearrangement joins TRBV7-9 to TRBJ2-3; a weak D match, TRBD2 (5 bases). CDR1 and CDR2 from the germline V gene are SEHNR and FQNEAQ (reference sequence). Trimming stripped 1 base from V and 1 base from J, with 12 bases between. The CDR3 contains 16 residues. The CDR3 nucleotides are TGTGCCAGCAGCTTAGAGGGTGCGGGTCGCACAGATACGCAGTATTTT. Its translation is CASSLEGAGRTDTQYF.

Details on this clone: The sample contains more than one DNA sequence encoding this CDR3. The chain carries TRBV28 and TRBJ2-3; D not resolved. From germline, CDR1 is MDHEN and CDR2 SYDVKM. This CDR3 is 12 amino acids long. Trimming stripped 2 bases from V and 5 bases from J, with 5 bases between. The CDR3 DNA sequence: TGTGCCAGCAGTTTAGGTTTAGATACGCAGTATTTT. It specifies CASSLGLDTQYF. Using reference TRBV28 and TRBJ2-3 for the parts outside the CDR3, the full variable domain is DVKVTQSSRYLVKRTGEKVFLECVQDMDHENMFWYRQDPGLGLRLIYFSYDVKMKEKGDIPEGYSVSREKKERFSLILESASTNQTSMYLCASSLGLDTQYFGPGTRLTVL.

This rearrangement joins TRBV11-2 to TRBJ2-5, with 12 bases lining up with TRBD1. The CDR3 has 15 amino acids. The germline gives CDR1 SGHAT, CDR2 FQNNGV. The V segment lost 6 bases and the J segment 1 base; nucleotides outside the gene matches: 3. The CDR3 spells CASRGQGAGQETQYF. The CDR3 DNA reads as TGTGCCAGCAGGGGACAGGGGGCCGGCCAAGAGACCCAGTACTTC.

The rearrangement joins TRBV6-5 to TRBJ1-4; D unresolved. This CDR3 is built from 16 residues. CDR1 is MNHEY and CDR2 is SVGAGI in the germline V gene. The V end was cut by 2 bases, the J end by 0 bases, with 10 bases between. The CDR3 region is CASSYRFGATNEKLFF. Here the CDR3 DNA reads TGTGCCAGCAGTTACCGCTTTGGGGCAACTAATGAAAAACTGTTTTTT.

The rearrangement uses TRBV27 and TRBJ1-5, with D possibly TRBD1 on 5 matching bases. V lost 3 bases to trimming and J lost 2 bases, with 8 bases between them. CDR1 is MNHEY, CDR2 SMNVEV, per germline (reference sequence). CDR3 size: 14 residues. The CDR3 bases are TGTGCCAGCAGTTTCCGGGACGGCAATCAGCCCCAGCATTTT. This encodes CASSFRDGNQPQHF.

The chain uses TRBV14 and TRBJ2-2, with a possible D match to TRBD1 (6 bases). V gave up 1 base and J gave up 4 bases, with 13 bases separating them. Germline CDR1 reads SGHDN; CDR2 reads FVKESK. This CDR3 region has 16 residues. The CDR3 is CASSQGTARGTGELFF. DNA of the CDR3: TGTGCCAGCAGCCAAGGGACAGCCCGGGGCACCGGGGAGCTGTTTTTT.

The chain uses TRBV6-1 and TRBJ2-1, with D tentatively TRBD1 (6 bases). The V gene's germline CDR1 is MNHNS and CDR2 SASEGT. The CDR3 is 13 amino acids. V shed 6 bases and J shed 10 bases, with 16 bases lying between them. The CDR3 sequence: CASSSTGVGEQFF. CDR3 DNA: TGTGCCAGCAGCTCGACAGGCGTTGGGGAGCAGTTCTTC.

This clone was observed once. V and J are TRBV15 and TRBJ2-3; perhaps TRBD1 as D (6 bases). Germline loops: CDR1 LNHNV, CDR2 YYDKDF (reference sequence). The germline V and J ends were trimmed by 0 bases and 5 bases, with 15 bases remaining between them. This CDR3 comprises 16 residues. CDR3 bases: TGTGCCACCAGCAGAGATTTGAGCCAGGGGATAGATACGCAGTATTTT. Translated: CATSRDLSQGIDTQYF. Using reference TRBV15 and TRBJ2-3 for the parts outside the CDR3, the full variable domain is DAMVIQNPRYQVTQFGKPVTLSCSQTLNHNVMYWYQQKSSQAPKLLFHYYDKDFNNEADTPDNFQSRRPNTSFCFLDIRSPGLGDTAMYLCATSRDLSQGIDTQYFGPGTRLTVL.

A single count supports this clone. The chain has TRBV27 and TRBJ1-4, with a tentative D call TRBD1 (6 bases). Germline CDR1 MNHEY, CDR2 SMNVEV (reference sequence). The CDR3 is 18 residues long. V was cut by 3 bases and J by 4 bases, with 21 bases left in between. DNA for the CDR3: TGTGCCAGCAGTTTCCGGGGGCCAAGCAGACGGAATAATGAAAAACTGTTTTTT. Translation gives CASSFRGPSRRNNEKLFF.

This clone has just a few counts. This chain joins TRBV2 and TRBJ1-1; the match to TRBD1 covers 7 bases. Trimming removed 5 bases from V and 3 bases from J; junction bases left unmatched: 6. The CDR3 spans 14 residues. Looked up from germline, CDR1 is SNHLY and CDR2 is FYNNEI. The CDR3 sequence is CASSSTGRDTEAFF. Here the CDR3 DNA reads TGTGCCAGCAGTTCGACAGGGCGGGACACTGAAGCTTTCTTT.

The genes are TRBV28 and TRBJ1-2; D is uncertain. The CDR3 runs 15 residues. V was pared by 1 base and J by 2 bases, with 11 bases between. CDR1 MDHEN and CDR2 SYDVKM come from the germline V gene. The CDR3 sequence is CASSLFPGWNYGYTF. The CDR3 bases are TGTGCCAGCAGTTTATTTCCGGGGTGGAACTATGGCTACACCTTC.

The chain joins TRBV18 to TRBJ2-1; D gene uncertain. CDR1 KGHSH and CDR2 LQKENI come from the germline V gene. V lost 3 bases, J lost 7 bases, and 13 bases lay in between. This CDR3 region has 14 residues. CDR3 sequence: CASSPTIGLNEQFF. In DNA, the CDR3 is TGTGCCAGCTCACCCACGATAGGGTTGAATGAGCAGTTCTTC.

V usage is TRBV7-3 and J usage is TRBJ1-2; 9 bases are shared with TRBD1. Germline V gene sequence: CDR1 SGHTA, CDR2 FQGTGA. The V and J ends lost 0 bases and 3 bases, in that order; junction bases with no gene match: 2. This CDR3 contains 15 residues. CDR3 in amino acids: CASSLTGQGHYGYTF. For the CDR3, the DNA is TGTGCCAGCAGCTTAACGGGACAGGGTCACTATGGCTACACCTTC.

The chain carries TRBV6-6 and TRBJ2-3; D is possibly TRBD2 (6 bases). Germline CDR1 and CDR2: MNHNY and SVGAGI (reference sequence). V was trimmed by 7 bases and J by 4 bases, leaving 15 bases between them. The CDR3 is made up of 14 amino acids. The DNA of the CDR3 is TGTGCCAGCACGTCGGAGGGCGGAGCAGATACGCAGTATTTT. It encodes CASTSEGGADTQYF.

The chain joins TRBV5-1 to TRBJ2-5; weak D call: TRBD1 (5 bases). This CDR3 spans 15 amino acids. The V end lost 2 bases, the J end lost 3 bases, and 14 bases lay between the germline ends. Germline V gene lookup returns CDR1 SGHRS and CDR2 YFSETQ. The CDR3 DNA reads TGCGCCAGCAGCTTTGGGGCCCCCGAAGAAGAGACCCAGTACTTC. Encoded protein: CASSFGAPEEETQYF. The variable domain in full, completed from reference TRBV5-1 and TRBJ2-5, reads KAGVTQTPRYLIKTRGQQVTLSCSPISGHRSVSWYQQTPGQGLQFLFEYFSETQRNKGNFPGRFSGRQFSNSRSEMNVSTLELGDSALYLCASSFGAPEEETQYFGPGTRLLVL.

Regarding this clone: The junction differs from germline at one of its ends, possibly a read error. The chain links TRBV29-1 to TRBJ2-7, with a tentative D call TRBD2 (5 bases). The CDR3 sequence is 12 residues long. Germline V gene data show CDR1 as SQVTM and CDR2 as ANQGSEA. CDR3 bases: TGCAGCATGGACGCGGGCTCCAACGAGCAGTACTTC. It yields the protein CSMDAGSNEQYF.